This T cell receptor (beta chain) was retrieved from a study of T cells in Graves' hyperthyroidism and ophthalmopathy (dated by TCRdb to about 2019). As for the study more broadly: Peripheral blood was collected at initial diagnosis, before any treatment. In addition, the study compared T-cell repertoires in thyroid tissue and in blood from roughly 6 Graves' hyperthyroidism patients. TCR Vbeta CDR3 sequencing of 130 to 150 peripheral blood samples (approximately 44 ophthalmopathy, some 75 hyperthyroidism and approximately 17 progressor patients) is reported in the paper. Prospective prediction of ophthalmopathy was tested in an independent validation cohort consisting of some 19 hyperthyroidism patients and around 16 patients who later progressed to ophthalmopathy. Once sampling was done, hyperthyroidism patients were given methimazole at a starting dose of 30 mg daily, whereas ophthalmopathy patients were given high-dose intravenous methylprednisolone. A discovery cohort of around 98 patients, roughly 45 with Graves' ophthalmopathy and under 60 with stable Graves' hyperthyroidism, was used to find distinguishing TCR V-J signatures. The 75 to 100 discovery patients were randomly split 7:3 into training and test sets. The paper's findings and limits, for the study overall: In validation, the model predicted progression to ophthalmopathy with 60% to 71% sensitivity and roughly 75% specificity, a median of 6.5 months before onset. Ophthalmopathy was separated from stable hyperthyroidism by a 13 V-J signature model, with around 90% sensitivity and roughly 84% specificity obtained in cross-validation and 80%/75% obtained in testing. Most expanded thyroid clonotypes (frequency above 0.001) were also found in blood, which suggests that blood repertoires may mirror thyroid immune responses. No statistical method was used to fix the sample size in advance, and group allocation was not hidden from the investigators.

There are many counts of this clonotype. The clone's antigen remains unknown. The input lacks base qualities; no much larger clone sits a single base away. The TCR beta CDR3 regions were amplified from the RNA transcripts. For the first round of RT-PCR on the TCR CDR3, the HTBI primer set was used together with the Qiagen OneStep RT-PCR kit. The libraries were constructed in a second round of multiplex PCR and then size-selected and purified. Paired-end sequencing of the libraries was performed with 100 bp reads on an Illumina HiSeq2000. In the source study's methods: SOAPnuke was used to process the raw data, removing reads that contained adapters or uncalled bases, had a mean Phred below 15, or lacked an exact match to the constant primer or identifier. COPE v1.2.5 was used to merge high-quality paired reads, and clonotypes were defined as unique nucleotide sequences. MiTCR v1.1 was used to align the clonotypes against IMGT TRBV, TRBD and TRBJ reference segments. Only V-J combinations with frequency above 0.0001, covering about 99% of repertoires, were analysed. The TCS score was defined as F50 (clonal expansion) divided by E x V (chaos), with BLOSUM62-based TCRdist calculated between CDR3 peptides within each V-J. Welch's t-statistics and random forest reduced roughly 500 V-J features to some 14, which were used in a naive Bayes classifier (R e1071). TCRdb took the public reads, trimmed them with fastp at Q25, ran MiXCR for clone calling and kept in-frame beta chains. Identical CDR3 protein sequences are pooled into one entry, listed with their most common genes and DNA. The V and J calls, along with clone size, are taken from TCRdb and not from the paper's own processing. The sample table lists under 300,000 distinct CDR3 sequences, 12% to 15% of them with a count of one. In total, the top ten clones hold around 31% of the sample.

Hyperthyroidism patients were newly diagnosed, with disease duration under 2 months, and aged 18 to 65 years. Any patient with an uncontrolled infection, another autoimmune disease, pregnancy or lactation was excluded. Clinical symptoms, serum thyroxine and TRAb, thyroid ultrasound, and orbital computed tomography formed the basis for the diagnoses. Blood from progressor patients was collected at the time of first diagnosis with hyperthyroidism, before any ophthalmopathy symptoms had appeared. PBMCs were separated from 8 to 10 ml of fresh peripheral blood using Ficoll-Paque density gradient centrifugation. Progressor patients were first diagnosed with Graves' hyperthyroidism and then developed ophthalmopathy during follow-up. Total RNA was extracted with Trizol reagent, and quality was checked on an Agilent 2100 Bioanalyzer. The CDR3 runs 18 residues from the cysteine to the phenylalanine. Only the CDR3 region is kept as DNA, spanning 54 bases read in frame from base 1. The germline V gene encodes CDR1 SEHNR and CDR2 FQNEAQ (reference sequence). V has 4 bases trimmed and J has 4 bases trimmed; junction bases matching no gene number 16.

This TCR was recovered from a woman aged 45-59 years with Graves' hyperthyroidism that later progressed to Graves' ophthalmopathy. Sequencing was done on a sample of blood. The V and J genes are TRBV7-9 and TRBJ1-2, with TRBD1 matching 9 junction bases. The CDR3 protein sequence reads: CASSSPVSRDRVLYGYTF. At the DNA level, the sequence is TGTGCCAGCAGCTCCCCCGTTTCCCGGGACAGGGTCCTCTATGGCTACACCTTC.